These 25 T cell receptor beta chains were all obtained from the same sample, sequenced in a study of CD8+ T cells in alopecia areata. cDNA serving as the sequencing template came from extracted, reverse transcribed RNA. This table comes from immunoSEQ multiplex PCR, and its TCRdb copy is limited to in-frame clones, with some not included. The data contain about 270,000 clones, 60% of them singletons. The treatment here: oral pan-JAK inhibitor, 5-10 mg twice daily. Source: CD4+ T cells sorted from blood, taken around week 53, from a patient treated with tofacitinib. The receptor set was obtained from a human donor with alopecia areata.

This clone was observed a handful of times. J is TRBJ2-3 and V is TRBV29-1, with D maybe TRBD1 (5 bases). This CDR3 is built from 12 residues. Trimming stripped 6 bases from V and 6 bases from J, with 13 bases between. Germline V lookup: CDR1 SQVTM, CDR2 ANQGSEA. The DNA for the CDR3 is TGCAGCGTAGATCAGGGTGCCGATACGCAGTATTTT. Residues: CSVDQGADTQYF.

The V and J genes are TRBV18 and TRBJ1-5; D remains ambiguous. V lost 5 bases and J lost 6, with 5 bases in between. The germline CDR1 and CDR2 sequences are KGHSH and LQKENI. The CDR3 loop spans 11 amino acids. This CDR3 is CASSDGQPQHF. The CDR3 nucleotides read TGTGCCAGCTCAGATGGTCAGCCCCAGCATTTT.

This rearrangement joins TRBV30 to TRBJ1-2; maybe TRBD1 (6 bases). In germline, CDR1 is GTSNPN, CDR2 SVGIG (reference sequence). Trimming cost V 1 base and J 4 bases, with 13 bases left between them. The CDR3 extends over 14 amino acids. This CDR3 is CAWSAIGQSYGYTF. The CDR3 bases are TGTGCCTGGAGTGCAATAGGACAGAGCTATGGCTACACCTTC.

This clone was counted once. The rearrangement uses TRBV11-2 and TRBJ1-3; 7 nucleotides line up with TRBD1. Trimming cost V 3 bases and J 2 bases; bases outside gene matches: 4. Germline CDR1 and CDR2: SGHAT and FQNNGV. CDR3 length: 15 residues. The CDR3 sequence: CASSLRDSTGNTIYF. DNA for the CDR3: TGTGCCAGCAGCTTGAGGGACAGCACTGGAAACACCATATATTTT.

The chain is built from TRBV30 and TRBJ2-7; 7 nucleotides align to TRBD1. CDR3 size: 15 residues. The V gene end was trimmed by 3 bases and the J gene end by 0 bases; junction bases not matched to a gene: 8. Germline CDR1 is GTSNPN and CDR2 is SVGIG (reference sequence). The CDR3 DNA reads as TGTGCCTGGAGACCTACAGGGGTGGGCTCCTACGAGCAGTACTTC. Translating gives CAWRPTGVGSYEQYF.

The chain has TRBV9 and TRBJ2-3; maybe TRBD2 (6 bases). Germline V CDR1 and CDR2: SGDLS, YYNGEE. Trimming took off 0 bases at V and 2 bases at J, with 10 bases between the two ends. The CDR3 loop spans 15 amino acids. This CDR3 reads CASSVAPGDTDTQYF. For the CDR3, the DNA is TGTGCCAGCAGCGTAGCTCCGGGGGACACAGATACGCAGTATTTT. Drawing the rest from reference TRBV9 and TRBJ2-3, the complete variable domain is DSGVTQTPKHLITATGQRVTLRCSPRSGDLSVYWYQQSLDQGLQFLIQYYNGEERAKGNILERFSAQQFPDLHSELNLSSLELGDSALYFCASSVAPGDTDTQYFGPGTRLTVL.

The rearrangement joins TRBV12-5 to TRBJ1-1; D is undetermined. The CDR3 consists of 12 residues. Per germline, CDR1 LGHNT and CDR2 FRNRAP. V was cut by 3 bases and J by 1 base, with 3 bases left in between. The CDR3 DNA is TGTGCTAGTGGTTTTGAGAACACTGAAGCTTTCTTT. This translates into CASGFENTEAFF.

The genes are TRBV5-1 and TRBJ2-2; D is ambiguous. Germline V gene lookup returns CDR1 SGHRS and CDR2 YFSETQ. V lost 0 bases and J lost 6, with 12 bases in between. The CDR3 is 15 amino acids. The CDR3: CASSLVGDGAGELFF. The CDR3 DNA reads TGCGCCAGCAGCTTGGTTGGGGATGGAGCCGGGGAGCTGTTTTTT.

The rearrangement links TRBV5-1 to TRBJ1-6, with 7 bases aligning to TRBD1. J gave up 8 bases and V 0 bases, and 11 bases lay outside the gene matches. This CDR3 region has 17 residues. Germline V CDR1 and CDR2: SGHRS, YFSETQ. The CDR3 bases are TGCGCCAGCAGCTTGGCCCCTCCGGGACAGAGAGATTCACCCCTCCACTTT. Translation: CASSLAPPGQRDSPLHF.

The table lists this clone with a few counts. This chain joins TRBV29-1 and TRBJ2-7; possibly TRBD1 or TRBD2 for D (5 bases each). Per germline, CDR1 SQVTM and CDR2 ANQGSEA. Deletions cut 4 bases from V and 6 bases from J, with 16 bases between. This CDR3 spans 13 amino acids. CDR3 DNA: TGCAGCGTTGGGGACCGGGTCCTTGGCGAGCAGTACTTC. Its translation: CSVGDRVLGEQYF.

The V and J genes are TRBV14 and TRBJ1-1; 7 bases align to TRBD1. V shed 3 bases and J 0 bases; nucleotides not matched to a gene: 7. Per germline, CDR1 SGHDN and CDR2 FVKESK. The CDR3 length is 16 residues. The CDR3, as DNA: TGTGCCAGCAGCCACGCCCGGGACAGAGTGAACACTGAAGCTTTCTTT. Protein product: CASSHARDRVNTEAFF.

CDR3 DNA: TGTGCCAGCGGGTTAGGGGGCCTCCAGCCCCAGCATTTT. This codes for CASGLGGLQPQHF. The rearrangement links TRBV2 to TRBJ1-5; 7 bases line up with TRBD1. V lost 8 bases, J lost 7 bases, and 8 bases stayed unmatched. The CDR3 consists of 13 residues. CDR1 is SNHLY, CDR2 FYNNEI, per germline.

Only a few counts were recorded for this clone. V usage is TRBV5-1 and J usage is TRBJ2-1, with TRBD1 matching 9 bases. V shed 4 bases, J shed 9 bases, and the junction held 11 bases outside the gene matches. The germline gives CDR1 SGHRS, CDR2 YFSETQ. The CDR3 covers 15 residues. DNA for the CDR3: TGCGCCAGCAGCATGGGACAGGGAAGGGGTGCTGAGCAGTTCTTC. It yields the protein CASSMGQGRGAEQFF.

The V and J genes are TRBV29-1 and TRBJ2-1, with TRBD1 identical over 10 bases. The V gene end was trimmed by 6 bases and the J gene end by 6 bases; junction bases not matched to a gene: 8. From germline, CDR1 is SQVTM and CDR2 ANQGSEA. This CDR3 spans 14 amino acids. CDR3 sequence reads: CSVTGTGVGNEQFF. CDR3 in DNA: TGCAGCGTAACCGGGACAGGGGTTGGCAATGAGCAGTTCTTC.

This chain connects TRBV27 to TRBJ2-7, with 8 bases that match TRBD1. After removal of 3 bases from V and 4 bases from J, the junction contained 2 bases not matched to a gene. CDR3 length: 13 residues. In germline, CDR1 is MNHEY, CDR2 SMNVEV (reference sequence). CDR3 sequence: CASSFRTGYEQYF. CDR3 in DNA: TGTGCCAGCAGTTTCAGGACAGGGTACGAGCAGTACTTC.

The chain uses TRBV30 and TRBJ1-5, with TRBD1 as a possible D gene (5 bases). Germline V gives CDR1 GTSNPN, CDR2 SVGIG (reference sequence). The CDR3 spans 14 residues. V was pared by 1 base and J by 5 bases, with 12 bases between. The CDR3 reads CAWSAGTVDQPQHF. The CDR3 DNA reads TGTGCCTGGAGTGCGGGGACTGTTGATCAGCCCCAGCATTTT.

CDR3 sequence reads: CASSPDRGSNQPQHF. The CDR3 nucleotides are TGTGCCAGCAGCCCAGACAGGGGGAGCAATCAGCCCCAGCATTTT. The chain is built from TRBV6-5 and TRBJ1-5, with 9 bases matching TRBD1. Germline V gene sequence: CDR1 MNHEY, CDR2 SVGAGI. The CDR3 loop spans 15 amino acids. V gave up 6 bases and J gave up 1 base; unmatched junction bases: 4.

This chain joins TRBV5-1 and TRBJ1-6, with 10 nucleotides matching TRBD1. CDR3 length: 16 residues. With V trimmed by 4 bases and J by 7 bases, 8 bases remained unmatched. The germline CDR1 and CDR2 sequences are SGHRS and YFSETQ. This CDR3 is CASSTETGGRNSPLHF. The CDR3 nucleotides read TGCGCCAGCAGCACGGAGACAGGGGGCCGAAATTCACCCCTCCACTTT. The complete variable domain, with remaining parts taken from reference TRBV5-1 and TRBJ1-6, reads KAGVTQTPRYLIKTRGQQVTLSCSPISGHRSVSWYQQTPGQGLQFLFEYFSETQRNKGNFPGRFSGRQFSNSRSEMNVSTLELGDSALYLCASSTETGGRNSPLHFGNGTRLTVT.

The CDR3 bases are TGTGCCAGCAGTTTAAGGGCAGGATTAGACCCCCGGGGCTACACCTTC. Amino acid sequence: CASSLRAGLDPRGYTF. The chain is built from TRBV27 and TRBJ1-2; D remains unclear. V shed 2 bases and J shed 8 bases, with 21 bases lying between them. Looked up from germline, CDR1 is MNHEY and CDR2 is SMNVEV (reference sequence). The CDR3 is made up of 16 amino acids.

In nucleotides, the CDR3 is TGCAGTGCCCTCCTCGTAGGCGGCTACACCTTC. Its protein is CSALLVGGYTF. The V call is TRBV20-1, the J call TRBJ1-2; D gene unclear. With 6 bases removed from V and 8 bases from J, the gap between germline ends came to 13 bases. The germline V gene encodes CDR1 DFQATT and CDR2 SNEGSKA (reference sequence). The CDR3 spans 11 residues.

The chain has TRBV7-2 and TRBJ2-7; TRBD1 matches at 7 bases. This CDR3 contains 14 residues. CDR1 and CDR2 (germline): SGHTA, FQGNSA. The V gene end was trimmed by 6 bases and the J gene end by 6 bases; junction bases not matched to a gene: 11. This chain's CDR3 is CASRSGQPSSEQYF. The CDR3 region has the DNA TGTGCCAGCAGGTCGGGACAGCCTTCTAGCGAGCAGTACTTC.

The genes are TRBV9 and TRBJ2-5; 8 bases agree with TRBD2. Losses at the gene ends were 0 bases for V and 6 bases for J; bases not matched to a gene: 10. The CDR3 has 16 amino acids. CDR1 and CDR2 (germline): SGDLS, YYNGEE. CDR3 sequence: CASSVGRGDYGQTQYF. The CDR3 nucleotides read TGTGCCAGCAGCGTAGGGCGGGGGGACTACGGGCAGACCCAGTACTTC.

This clone was seen once. Different DNA sequences within this sample yield the same CDR3. The chain combines TRBV30 with TRBJ1-5; no definite D call. The length of the CDR3 is 14 residues. V lost 0 bases to trimming and J lost 1 base, with 7 bases between them. Per the germline V gene, CDR1 is GTSNPN and CDR2 is SVGIG (reference sequence). The CDR3 nucleotides are TGTGCCTGGAGTGTGTTAGGCAGCAATCAGCCCCAGCATTTT. Its translation is CAWSVLGSNQPQHF.

J is TRBJ1-6 and V is TRBV25-1; 9 bases line up with TRBD1. Trimming at V came to 1 base and at J to 6 bases, leaving 4 bases not matched to a gene. There are 16 residues in the CDR3. Germline V gives CDR1 MGHDK, CDR2 SYGVNS. For the CDR3, the DNA is TGTGCCAGCAGTGAATTGGGACAGGGCGGTAATTCACCCCTCCACTTT. Protein sequence: CASSELGQGGNSPLHF.

The chain recombines TRBV25-1 with TRBJ2-1, with D possibly being TRBD1 (5 bases). V lost 4 bases, J lost 9 bases, and 16 bases lay in between. There are 14 residues in the CDR3. Germline loops: CDR1 MGHDK, CDR2 SYGVNS. CDR3 amino acids: CASSVSGRGGEQFF. DNA for the CDR3: TGTGCCAGCAGTGTATCAGGGCGAGGTGGTGAGCAGTTCTTC.